One sample yielded the 22 T cell receptor beta chains listed below, sequenced in a study of CD8+CD57+ T cells in acquired aplastic anemia. CDR3 and TCR beta VDJ profiling relied on genomic DNA as the template. TCRdb redid the calling of the reads with MiXCR, one entry per CDR3 protein. The sample carries under 250,000 distinct CDR3 sequences, roughly two thirds recorded once. Only patients with CD8+CD57+ cell expansion on flow cytometry were chosen for sequencing. The sequencing sample was made of sorted CD4+, CD8+, or CD8+CD57+ T cells (not recorded which) from PBMCs. Receptors were obtained from a human donor with aplastic anemia.

The chain is built from TRBV25-1 and TRBJ2-1, with D unclear. Trimming stripped 5 bases from V and 2 bases from J, with 7 bases between. The CDR3 sequence is 13 residues long. CDR1 MGHDK and CDR2 SYGVNS come from the germline V gene. The DNA for the CDR3 is TGTGCCAGCAGTTTGGCGACCTACAATGAGCAGTTCTTC. Translation: CASSLATYNEQFF.

V gene TRBV5-1 combines with J gene TRBJ2-5; no clear D. The CDR3 totals 14 residues. V was pared by 2 bases and J by 1 base, with 9 bases between. Germline assignment: CDR1 SGHRS and CDR2 YFSETQ. The CDR3 loop reads CASSFFGPQETQYF. CDR3 nucleotides: TGCGCCAGCAGCTTCTTTGGGCCCCAAGAGACCCAGTACTTC.

J is TRBJ2-7 and V is TRBV7-2; D is possibly TRBD1 (6 bases). The CDR3 sequence is 16 residues long. V shed 10 bases and J shed 4 bases, with 26 bases lying between them. CDR1 is SGHTA and CDR2 is FQGNSA in the germline V gene. For the CDR3, the DNA is TGTGCCACATCAATGGCAGGGGTGGGATGTTGGTACGAGCAGTACTTC. This sequence encodes CATSMAGVGCWYEQYF.

This sequence joins TRBV6-5 and TRBJ1-1, with TRBD1 as a possible D gene (6 bases). The V end lost 7 bases, the J end lost 9 bases, and 12 bases lay between the germline ends. Germline V gives CDR1 MNHEY, CDR2 SVGAGI. CDR3 length: 11 amino acids. This CDR3 reads CASTDSFKAFF. The CDR3 nucleotides are TGTGCCAGCACGGACAGTTTCAAAGCTTTCTTT.

The V gene is TRBV24-1, the J gene TRBJ2-1; 7 bases are shared with TRBD2. The CDR3 has 15 residues. Germline loops: CDR1 KGHDR, CDR2 SFDVKD. J lost 7 bases, V lost 2 bases, and 7 bases had no gene match. The CDR3: CATSDSRGSGNEQFF. In DNA, the CDR3 is TGTGCCACCAGTGATTCGCGGGGTAGCGGGAATGAGCAGTTCTTC.

The chain couples TRBV7-9 to TRBJ2-3; 10 positions agree with TRBD1. The CDR3 extends over 17 amino acids. V shed 5 bases and J 4 bases; nucleotides not matched to a gene: 12. Germline assignment: CDR1 SEHNR and CDR2 FQNEAQ (reference sequence). The CDR3 region has the DNA TGTGCCAGCAGCCAGCGACAGGGGGCAACCCTGTCAGATACGCAGTATTTT. Translation: CASSQRQGATLSDTQYF.

This clonotype was seen just once. This rearrangement joins TRBV19 to TRBJ2-5; D is unresolved. CDR1 and CDR2 from the germline V gene are LNHDA and SQIVND (reference sequence). CDR3 size: 12 residues. Trimming stripped 9 bases from V and 5 bases from J, with 13 bases between. The CDR3 loop reads CASSSHTETQYF. The CDR3 DNA is TGTGCCAGCAGCTCCCACACGGAGACCCAGTACTTC.

The rearrangement links TRBV5-1 to TRBJ1-2; TRBD1 matches at 7 bases. Germline assignment: CDR1 SGHRS and CDR2 YFSETQ. V shed 6 bases and J 0 bases; nucleotides not matched to a gene: 11. This CDR3 spans 16 amino acids. CDR3 bases: TGCGCCAGCACTGATCTTCGACAGGGAACTAACTATGGCTACACCTTC. Translation: CASTDLRQGTNYGYTF.

This clonotype was detected only a few times. This chain uses TRBV10-3 with TRBJ1-2; TRBD1 matches at 9 bases. Germline assignment: CDR1 ENHRY and CDR2 SYGVKD. V gave up 6 bases and J gave up 1 base; unmatched junction bases: 0. This CDR3 comprises 13 residues. In nucleotides, the CDR3 is TGTGCCATCAGGGGACAGGGTAACTATGGCTACACCTTC. Amino acids: CAIRGQGNYGYTF.

This chain links TRBV5-1 with TRBJ2-3; 7 bases match TRBD1. The V segment lost 5 bases and the J segment 2 bases; nucleotides outside the gene matches: 17. The CDR3 runs to 18 residues. CDR1 SGHRS and CDR2 YFSETQ come from the germline V gene. The CDR3 bases are TGCGCCAGCAGGAGGGACAGAGGGAAGCACACCTCCACAGATACGCAGTATTTT. Protein product: CASRRDRGKHTSTDTQYF.

The rearrangement links TRBV10-2 to TRBJ2-3; unclear D gene. From germline, CDR1 is WSHSY and CDR2 SAAADI. The CDR3 contains 14 residues. V lost 5 bases and J 5 bases, leaving 14 bases between the germline ends. CDR3 bases: TGCGCCAGCAGTCACGCGGCCGGGCGAGATACGCAGTATTTT. The encoded protein is CASSHAAGRDTQYF.

The chain uses TRBV10-2 and TRBJ2-3; no definite D call. V gave up 7 bases and J gave up 2 bases, with 13 bases separating them. CDR1 WSHSY and CDR2 SAAADI come from the germline V gene. The CDR3 has 14 amino acids. The CDR3 reads CASKNLGPTDTQYF. In DNA form, the CDR3 reads TGCGCCAGCAAAAACCTAGGGCCCACAGATACGCAGTATTTT.

The rearrangement uses TRBV10-1 and TRBJ2-1; no definite D call. Deletions cut 6 bases from V and 7 bases from J, with 13 bases between. The CDR3 has 13 amino acids. Germline lookup yields CDR1 WNHNN and CDR2 SYGVQD (reference sequence). The CDR3: CASRASDVNEQFF. The CDR3 DNA reads TGCGCCAGCAGAGCCAGCGACGTAAATGAGCAGTTCTTC.

This clonotype has only one observation. The chain carries TRBV10-3 and TRBJ1-1, with D maybe TRBD1 (6 bases). V lost 3 bases, J lost 5 bases, and 13 bases lay in between. The germline V gene encodes CDR1 ENHRY and CDR2 SYGVKD. This CDR3 contains 14 residues. CDR3 loop: CAISERGSLTEAFF. The CDR3 DNA sequence: TGTGCCATCAGTGAAAGGGGGAGTCTTACTGAAGCTTTCTTT.

The chain joins TRBV19 to TRBJ2-7; D gene unclear. Trimming shortened V by 0 bases and J by 2 bases, and 5 bases separated the two germline ends. This CDR3 contains 13 residues. Germline CDR1 reads LNHDA; CDR2 reads SQIVND (reference sequence). The CDR3 coding sequence is TGTGCCAGTAGTATAGACCAGGCCTACGAGCAGTACTTC. Translation gives CASSIDQAYEQYF. The full variable domain, with the rest looked up from reference TRBV19 and TRBJ2-7, is DGGITQSPKYLFRKEGQNVTLSCEQNLNHDAMYWYRQDPGQGLRLIYYSQIVNDFQKGDIAEGYSVSREKKESFPLTVTSAQKNPTAFYLCASSIDQAYEQYFGPGTRLTVT.

The CDR3 region is CASSTEGGSGTDTQYF. The CDR3 region has the DNA TGTGCCAGCAGTACCGAGGGGGGATCGGGGACAGATACGCAGTATTTT. V gene TRBV6-4 combines with J gene TRBJ2-3; D may be TRBD1 or TRBD2 (6 bases each). This CDR3 region has 16 residues. The germline V gene encodes CDR1 MRHNA and CDR2 SNTAGT. Deletions cut 5 bases from V and 3 bases from J, with 18 bases between.

This clonotype was counted only a few times. The chain uses TRBV24-1 and TRBJ2-3, with TRBD2 matching 7 bases. The germline CDR1 and CDR2 sequences are KGHDR and SFDVKD. The CDR3 totals 16 residues. The V segment lost 3 bases and the J segment 4 bases; nucleotides outside the gene matches: 9. The CDR3 bases are TGTGCCACCAGTGATCCCGGTAGGGAGGGTGCAGATACGCAGTATTTT. This encodes CATSDPGREGADTQYF.

V usage is TRBV19 and J usage is TRBJ1-1; TRBD1 matches 10 bases. The CDR3 consists of 13 residues. V gave up 6 bases and J gave up 5 bases; unmatched junction bases: 3. Germline CDR1 reads LNHDA; CDR2 reads SQIVND (reference sequence). This CDR3 reads CASRDRGGTEAFF. CDR3 nucleotides: TGTGCCAGTAGGGACAGGGGGGGGACTGAAGCTTTCTTT.

As concerns this clonotype: In this CDR3 the conserved last residue, phenylalanine or tryptophan, is missing, so a read error is likely. This rearrangement joins TRBV7-3 to TRBJ2-7, with TRBD1 matching over 7 bases. After removal of 0 bases from V and 5 bases from J, the junction contained 4 bases not matched to a gene. The CDR3 has 14 amino acids. Germline V gene lookup returns CDR1 SGHTA and CDR2 FQGTGA. CDR3 nucleotides: TGTGCCAGCAGCTTAACCCCCAGGGGGAACGAGCAGTACTCC. This encodes CASSLTPRGNEQYS.

This clonotype turned up a few times. V is TRBV15 and J is TRBJ1-6; D is possibly TRBD1 (6 bases). The CDR3 totals 17 residues. Germline V gives CDR1 LNHNV, CDR2 YYDKDF (reference sequence). V gave up 0 bases and J gave up 7 bases, with 16 bases separating them. This CDR3 reads CATSRDPPGGGNSPLHF. The CDR3 nucleotides read TGTGCCACCAGCAGAGATCCGCCAGGCGGGGGCAATTCACCCCTCCACTTT.

This clonotype was recorded a few times. The rearrangement joins TRBV7-3 to TRBJ2-1; D is perhaps TRBD1 or TRBD2 (6 bases each). This CDR3 contains 13 residues. In germline, CDR1 is SGHTA, CDR2 FQGTGA. With 1 base removed from V and 9 bases from J, the gap between germline ends came to 10 bases. The CDR3 bases are TGTGCCAGCAGCTTAATACAGGGAGGTGAGCAGTTCTTC. Amino acid sequence: CASSLIQGGEQFF.

This clonotype was picked up a small number of times. J is TRBJ1-5 and V is TRBV15, with D perhaps matching TRBD1 (6 bases). The V gene lost 0 bases and the J gene lost 7 bases, with 22 bases spanning the gap. The CDR3 spans 18 residues. The germline V gene has CDR1 LNHNV and CDR2 YYDKDF (reference sequence). CDR3 in amino acids: CATSREGPGVLGKQPQHF. CDR3 DNA sequence: TGTGCCACCAGCAGAGAAGGGCCAGGGGTTCTTGGTAAACAGCCCCAGCATTTT.